This T cell receptor (beta chain) appears in the sequencing data of a study of blood T cell repertoires in COVID-19. Per the germline V gene, CDR1 is LGHNT and CDR2 is FRNRAP. This CDR3 is built from 13 residues. The V segment lost 3 bases and the J segment 4 bases; nucleotides outside the gene matches: 1. Original processing notes: Nucleated cell counts were estimated from reference gene primer amplification. Only in-frame clones appear in the TCRdb table, and some are missing; sequencing was by immunoSEQ multiplex PCR. V, J and clone size are those of that table, while D and trimming were read from the DNA. The data hold 250,000 to 300,000 clones, with around 86% observed a single time.

The rearrangement uses TRBV12-5 and TRBJ1-2, with 8 bases identical to TRBD1. Sequencing input: peripheral blood. The source of this sequence is a woman between 25 and 40 years old with active or convalescent COVID-19. The CDR3 loop reads CASGLQGVYGYTF. For the CDR3, the DNA is TGTGCTAGTGGTTTACAGGGGGTCTATGGCTACACCTTC. Full variable domain (missing parts from reference TRBV12-5 and TRBJ1-2): DARVTQTPRHKVTEMGQEVTMRCQPILGHNTVFWYRQTMMQGLELLAYFRNRAPLDDSGMPKDRFSAEMPDATLATLKIQPSEPRDSAVYFCASGLQGVYGYTFGSGTRLTVV.